The 10 T cell receptor beta chains below all came from one sample that was sequenced in a study of brain T cells in children with intractable seizures. Method: immunoSEQ multiplex PCR; TCRdb's copy keeps in-frame clones and lacks some. The sample lists tens of thousands of clones; just over 90% were seen once. The sequencing here drew on peripheral blood, taken at surgery. The receptor set was obtained from a boy less than two years old with tuberous sclerosis and intractable seizures.

V gene TRBV21-1 combines with J gene TRBJ1-2. TRBV21-1 is flagged as a pseudogene. This CDR3 has 16 amino acids. Here the CDR3 DNA reads TGTGCCAGCAGCGGACGAGCCCTCGGGGGGCCATATGGCTACACCTTC. Amino acid sequence: CASSGRALGGPYGYTF.

This chain uses TRBV6-1 with TRBJ1-6; no firm D call. V lost 1 base and J lost 9, with 7 bases in between. Germline V gene sequence: CDR1 MNHNS, CDR2 SASEGT. CDR3 length: 13 residues. The CDR3 loop reads CASSEGSRSPLHF. The CDR3 region has the DNA TGTGCCAGCAGTGAAGGCAGTCGTTCACCCCTCCACTTT.

There are a few counts of this clone. One junction end disagrees with the germline gene, perhaps due to a read error. V and J are TRBV29-1 and TRBJ2-5; 10 nucleotides match TRBD2. CDR3 length: 14 amino acids. Looked up from germline, CDR1 is SQVTM and CDR2 is ANQGSEA. In DNA, the CDR3 is TGCAGCGTGGAAGGACTAGCGGCTCAAGAGACCCAGTACTTC. Its translation: CSVEGLAAQETQYF.

The gene calls are TRBV9 and TRBJ2-2, with TRBD2 as a possible D gene (7 bases). Germline CDR1 SGDLS, CDR2 YYNGEE. The CDR3 is 16 residues long. V was cut by 3 bases and J by 3 bases, with 15 bases left in between. CDR3 residues: CASSGPPGGDTGELFF. The CDR3 DNA sequence: TGTGCCAGCAGCGGCCCACCGGGGGGCGACACCGGGGAGCTGTTTTTT.

This rearrangement joins TRBV25-1 to TRBJ1-2; D remains ambiguous. V gave up 3 bases and J gave up 6 bases, with 11 bases separating them. The CDR3 loop spans 13 amino acids. CDR1 and CDR2 from the germline V gene are MGHDK and SYGVNS. The chain's CDR3 is CASSERPVDGYTF. The CDR3 region has the DNA TGTGCCAGCAGTGAGAGGCCAGTTGATGGCTACACCTTC.

In this sample, this clone turned up once. The rearrangement uses TRBV2 and TRBJ2-1; 12 bases agree with TRBD2. The CDR3 is 16 amino acids. Per the germline V gene, CDR1 is SNHLY and CDR2 is FYNNEI. Trimming took 4 bases from V and 5 from J; bases not matched to a gene: 6. The CDR3 DNA sequence: TGTGCCAGCAGTGGGCTAGCGGGAGGGCCGGACAATGAGCAGTTCTTC. Its translation is CASSGLAGGPDNEQFF.

As concerns this clone: This sample also contains other DNA sequences that code for the same CDR3. This rearrangement joins TRBV19 to TRBJ2-7; a possible D gene is TRBD2 (6 bases). Germline V lookup: CDR1 LNHDA, CDR2 SQIVND (reference sequence). V lost 5 bases and J lost 0, with 11 bases in between. The CDR3 is 14 residues long. For the CDR3, the DNA is TGTGCCAGTAGTCCTTCCGGGAGCTCCTACGAGCAGTACTTC. Translating it yields CASSPSGSSYEQYF.

This rearrangement joins TRBV19 to TRBJ1-2, with TRBD1 matching 7 bases. J was trimmed by 5 bases and V by 3 bases; bases with no gene match: 3. This CDR3 comprises 13 residues. Germline loops: CDR1 LNHDA, CDR2 SQIVND (reference sequence). The CDR3 protein is CASSIDRVYGYTF. In DNA, the CDR3 is TGTGCCAGTAGTATCGACAGGGTGTATGGCTACACCTTC.

The V call is TRBV19, the J call TRBJ1-6, with 7 bases identical to TRBD1. CDR1 and CDR2 from the germline V gene are LNHDA and SQIVND (reference sequence). Germline trimming cut 5 bases from V and 9 bases from J; bases unmatched to any gene: 16. The CDR3 sequence is 17 residues long. CDR3: CASSQNPTGTVGSPLHF. The CDR3 DNA is TGTGCCAGTAGTCAAAACCCGACCGGGACAGTAGGTTCACCCCTCCACTTT.

J is TRBJ2-1 and V is TRBV7-9; D might be TRBD2 (6 bases). The length of the CDR3 is 17 residues. Germline loops: CDR1 SEHNR, CDR2 FQNEAQ (reference sequence). The V gene lost 4 bases and the J gene lost 7 bases, with 23 bases spanning the gap. The CDR3 DNA is TGTGCCAGCAGCTCTACGTTAGGCGGTGGAGGGAAGAATGAGCAGTTCTTC. It codes for CASSSTLGGGGKNEQFF.